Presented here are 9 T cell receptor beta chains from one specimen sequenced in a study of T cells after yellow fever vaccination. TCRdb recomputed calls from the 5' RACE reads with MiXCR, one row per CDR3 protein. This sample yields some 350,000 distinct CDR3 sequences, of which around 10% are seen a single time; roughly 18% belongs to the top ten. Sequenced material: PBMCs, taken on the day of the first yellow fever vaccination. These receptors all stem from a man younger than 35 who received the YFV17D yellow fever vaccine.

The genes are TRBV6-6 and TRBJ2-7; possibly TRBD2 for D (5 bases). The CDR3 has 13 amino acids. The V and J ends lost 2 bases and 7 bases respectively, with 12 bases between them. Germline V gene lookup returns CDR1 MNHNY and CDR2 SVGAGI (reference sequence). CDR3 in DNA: TGTGCCAGCAGTTACGGTATCCCGGGGGAGCAGTACGTC. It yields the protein CASSYGIPGEQYV.

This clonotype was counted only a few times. The CDR3 protein is CASSQGYRRGSGELFF. The CDR3 DNA reads as TGTGCCAGCAGCCAAGGTTACAGGAGAGGGTCCGGGGAGCTGTTTTTT. The genes are TRBV3-1 and TRBJ2-2; perhaps D is TRBD1 or TRBD2 (5 bases each). The germline V and J ends were trimmed by 1 base and 6 bases, with 15 bases remaining between them. This CDR3 comprises 16 residues. CDR1 is LGHDT, CDR2 YNNKEL, per germline (reference sequence).

In nucleotides, the CDR3 is TGCGCCAGCAGCTTGGCGGTCGCCAGTTCCTACGAGCAGTACTTC. Translating gives CASSLAVASSYEQYF. The rearrangement links TRBV5-1 to TRBJ2-7; D uncertain. Germline values: CDR1 SGHRS, CDR2 YFSETQ. This CDR3 region has 15 residues. The V gene lost 0 bases and the J gene lost 1 base, with 11 bases spanning the gap.

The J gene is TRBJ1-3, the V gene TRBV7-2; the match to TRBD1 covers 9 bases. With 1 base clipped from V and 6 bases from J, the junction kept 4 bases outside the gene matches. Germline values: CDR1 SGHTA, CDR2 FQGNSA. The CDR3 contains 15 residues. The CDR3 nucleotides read TGTGCCAGCAGCTTAGGACAGGGGGATAAAAACACCATATATTTT. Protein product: CASSLGQGDKNTIYF.

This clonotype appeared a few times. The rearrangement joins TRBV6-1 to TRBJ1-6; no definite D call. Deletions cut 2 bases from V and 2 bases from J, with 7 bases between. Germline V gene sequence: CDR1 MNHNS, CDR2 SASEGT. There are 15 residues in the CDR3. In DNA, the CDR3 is TGTGCCAGCAGTGAATTGCGACCCTATAATTCACCCCTCCACTTT. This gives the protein CASSELRPYNSPLHF.

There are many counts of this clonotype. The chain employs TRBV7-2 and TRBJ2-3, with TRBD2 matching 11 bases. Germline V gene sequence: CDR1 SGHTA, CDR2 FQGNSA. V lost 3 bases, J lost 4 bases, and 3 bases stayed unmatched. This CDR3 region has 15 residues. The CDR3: CASSFLAGGADTQYF. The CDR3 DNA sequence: TGTGCCAGCAGCTTCCTAGCGGGGGGAGCAGATACGCAGTATTTT.

The CDR3 loop reads CASRRAGSDEQYF. The CDR3 nucleotides read TGTGCCAGCAGACGAGCGGGGTCGGACGAGCAGTACTTC. The V gene is TRBV2, the J gene TRBJ2-7; 7 bases map to TRBD2. With V trimmed by 6 bases and J by 5 bases, 7 bases remained unmatched. The CDR3 spans 13 residues. CDR1 SNHLY and CDR2 FYNNEI come from the germline V gene.

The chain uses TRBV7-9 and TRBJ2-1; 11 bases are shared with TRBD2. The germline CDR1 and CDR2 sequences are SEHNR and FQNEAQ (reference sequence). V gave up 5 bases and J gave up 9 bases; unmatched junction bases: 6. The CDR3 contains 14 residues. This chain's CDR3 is CASSPALAGGEQFF. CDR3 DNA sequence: TGTGCCAGCAGCCCCGCTCTAGCGGGGGGTGAGCAGTTCTTC.

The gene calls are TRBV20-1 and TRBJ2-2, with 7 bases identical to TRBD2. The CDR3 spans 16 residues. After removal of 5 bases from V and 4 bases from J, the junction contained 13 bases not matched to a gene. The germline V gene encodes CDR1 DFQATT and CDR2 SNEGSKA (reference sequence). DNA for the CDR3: TGCAGTGCTGCGTCTCTGGGGGGGGGACCCACCGGGGAGCTGTTTTTT. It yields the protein CSAASLGGGPTGELFF.